This is a list of T cell receptor beta chains from one sample in a study of blood T cell repertoires in COVID-19. TCRdb keeps only in-frame clones here, not all; method: immunoSEQ multiplex PCR. Among about 99,000 clones listed, 85% to 90% were seen once. Sequencing input: peripheral blood. Receptor source: a human donor in a cohort sampled during active COVID-19. Both conserved end residues are part of each CDR3. D genes are given only for firm matches. Clone size is stated in some rows and not others, as once, few, many or a class when expanded.

clone size,J gene,D gene,CDR3 length,V gene,CDR3 protein,CDR3 DNA
.,TRBJ2-3,TRBD2,14,TRBV11-2,CASTSWGTSPTQYF,TGTGCCAGCACTTCCTGGGGGACTAGCCCTACGCAGTATTTT
.,TRBJ2-1,.,13,TRBV7-3,CASTRGPGEEQFF,TGTGCCAGCACCCGAGGGCCGGGGGAAGAGCAGTTCTTC
once,TRBJ1-5,.,13,TRBV29-1,CSVGEGGNQPQHF,TGCAGCGTGGGAGAAGGAGGCAATCAGCCCCAGCATTTT
.,TRBJ2-1,TRBD2,15,TRBV6-5,CASRKLAGESHEQFF,TGTGCCAGCAGAAAACTAGCGGGAGAGTCGCATGAGCAGTTCTTC
.,TRBJ1-2,.,14,TRBV5-1,CASSASDAHYGYTF,TGCGCCAGCAGCGCCTCCGATGCGCACTATGGCTACACCTTC
.,TRBJ1-5,.,16,TRBV2,CASRATRAYSNQPQHF,TGTGCCAGCAGAGCAACCAGGGCATATAGCAATCAGCCCCAGCATTTT
.,TRBJ2-1,TRBD2,17,TRBV9,CASSPFVAGELYNEQFF,TGTGCCAGCAGCCCCTTCGTAGCGGGAGAGCTTTACAATGAGCAGTTCTTC
.,TRBJ2-3,.,15,TRBV6-2/TRBV6-3,CASSYSPEATDTQYF,TGTGCCAGCAGTTACTCTCCCGAGGCCACAGATACGCAGTATTTT
.,TRBJ1-4,.,15,TRBV23-1,CASSQSRRDPEKLFF,TGCGCCAGCAGTCAATCGAGGAGGGATCCCGAAAAACTGTTTTTT
.,TRBJ2-7,.,11,TRBV6-6,CASSPRYEQYF,TGTGCCAGCAGTCCGAGGTACGAGCAGTACTTC
.,TRBJ2-1,TRBD2,15,TRBV6-2/TRBV6-3,CASSLGLAGRNEQFF,TGTGCCAGCAGTTTGGGACTAGCGGGGCGCAATGAGCAGTTCTTC
.,TRBJ2-7,.,14,TRBV11-2,CASSLAGASYEQYF,TGTGCCAGCAGCTTAGCGGGTGCCTCCTACGAGCAGTACTTC
.,TRBJ2-7,TRBD2,17,TRBV7-9,CASSLGGSRRGSYEQYF,TGTGCCAGCAGCTTAGGGGGCTCCCGGCGGGGGAGCTACGAGCAGTACTTC
.,TRBJ1-2,TRBD1,15,TRBV28,CASSFRDRDNYGYTF,TGTGCCAGCAGTTTCCGGGACAGGGATAACTATGGCTACACCTTC
.,TRBJ1-3,.,17,TRBV5-1,CASSPSAGRGPGNTIYF,TGCGCCAGCAGCCCTAGCGCGGGGCGCGGGCCTGGAAACACCATATATTTT
.,TRBJ2-7,TRBD1,13,TRBV27,CASSWTGGREQYF,TGTGCCAGCAGTTGGACAGGGGGCCGGGAGCAGTACTTC
.,TRBJ2-1,.,14,TRBV7-9,CASSIILASNEQFF,TGTGCCAGCAGCATAATCTTGGCAAGCAATGAGCAGTTCTTC
.,TRBJ2-5,.,13,TRBV6-5,CASSLRGQETQYF,TGTGCCAGCAGCCTCAGGGGACAAGAGACCCAGTACTTC
.,TRBJ2-3,TRBD2,17,TRBV28,CASSLTPGLAAGDTQYF,TGTGCCAGCAGTTTAACACCGGGACTAGCGGCTGGAGATACGCAGTATTTT
.,TRBJ2-1,TRBD1,15,TRBV28,CASSLAGTADNEQFF,TGTGCCAGCAGTCTCGCCGGGACAGCCGACAATGAGCAGTTCTTC
.,TRBJ2-3,TRBD1,15,TRBV27,CASSRTSTGADTQYF,TGTGCCAGCAGCCGCACATCGACAGGGGCAGATACGCAGTATTTT
.,TRBJ1-5,.,13,TRBV18,CASSPGRDQPQHF,TGTGCCAGCTCACCCGGCAGGGATCAGCCCCAGCATTTT
.,TRBJ2-1,.,14,TRBV5-1,CASSLAAGRNEQFF,TGCGCCAGCAGCTTGGCCGCAGGAAGGAATGAGCAGTTCTTC
.,TRBJ2-3,.,14,TRBV7-3,CASSLTSVADTQYF,TGTGCCAGCAGCTTAACCAGCGTCGCAGATACGCAGTATTTT
.,TRBJ1-2,.,12,TRBV2,CASSSGNYGYTF,TGTGCCAGCTCGAGCGGGAACTATGGCTACACCTTC
.,TRBJ1-1,.,11,TRBV11-3,CASSLQSEAFF,TGTGCCAGCAGCTTACAGTCTGAAGCTTTCTTT
.,TRBJ2-1,.,13,TRBV9,CASSIGGKNEQFF,TGTGCCAGCAGCATCGGAGGGAAAAATGAGCAGTTCTTC
few,TRBJ2-1,.,15,TRBV27,CASSLSSWATFEQFF,TGTGCCAGCAGTTTATCGTCGTGGGCCACCTTTGAGCAGTTCTTC
.,TRBJ2-3,.,17,TRBV25-1,CASSEGQPKDFTDTQYF,TGTGCCAGCAGTGAAGGACAGCCCAAAGATTTTACAGATACGCAGTATTTT
.,TRBJ2-5,.,15,TRBV6-2/TRBV6-3,CASSPGRGAQETQYF,TGTGCCAGCAGTCCCGGCCGGGGGGCTCAAGAGACCCAGTACTTC
.,TRBJ1-1,.,16,TRBV5-1,CASSKEGQRKNTEAFF,TGCGCCAGCAGCAAGGAGGGGCAGAGGAAGAACACTGAAGCTTTCTTT
.,TRBJ2-3,.,14,TRBV5-1,CASSLASFADTQYF,TGCGCCAGCAGCTTGGCTAGTTTTGCAGATACGCAGTATTTT
few,TRBJ2-3,TRBD2,16,TRBV7-2,CASRPPGTSATDTQYF,TGTGCCTCGAGACCCCCAGGGACTAGCGCGACAGATACGCAGTATTTT
.,TRBJ1-4,.,15,TRBV18,CASSPTGSGGEKLFF,TGTGCCAGCTCACCAACAGGGTCGGGAGGTGAAAAACTGTTTTTT
.,TRBJ2-3,TRBD2,16,TRBV9,CASSVTGLAISDTQYF,TGTGCCAGCAGCGTAACCGGACTAGCGATTTCAGATACGCAGTATTTT
.,TRBJ2-3,.,14,TRBV18,CASSPLRSTDTQYF,TGTGCCAGCTCACCCCTGCGAAGCACAGATACGCAGTATTTT
.,TRBJ2-5,TRBD2,14,TRBV2,CASRVTSGEETQYF,TGTGCCAGCAGGGTTACTAGCGGGGAAGAGACCCAGTACTTC
.,TRBJ2-7,.,15,TRBV11-2,CASSEGWTTGYEQYF,TGTGCCAGCAGCGAAGGATGGACAACAGGCTACGAGCAGTACTTC
.,TRBJ2-1,TRBD2,16,TRBV15,CATSRSAGGSYNEQFF,TGTGCCACCAGCAGATCCGCGGGAGGTTCCTACAATGAGCAGTTCTTC
.,TRBJ1-4,TRBD1,16,TRBV4-3,CASSQVTGGGKEKLFF,TGCGCCAGCAGCCAAGTAACAGGGGGTGGGAAAGAAAAACTGTTTTTT
.,TRBJ1-2,TRBD1,14,TRBV7-2,CASKPQGANYGYTF,TGTGCCAGCAAACCGCAGGGGGCTAACTATGGCTACACCTTC
.,TRBJ1-1,.,14,TRBV6-5,CASSFLGAGTEAFF,TGTGCCAGCAGTTTCCTGGGGGCGGGCACTGAAGCTTTCTTT
.,TRBJ1-6,TRBD1,15,TRBV3-1/TRBV3-2,CASSQTTGVHSPLHF,TGTGCCAGCAGCCAAACAACAGGGGTTCATTCACCCCTCCACTTT
medium-sized,TRBJ2-7,.,13,TRBV4-3,CASSQDTGDEQYF,TGCGCCAGCAGCCAAGACACGGGAGACGAGCAGTACTTC